The 10 T cell receptor beta chains given below trace back to one sample, sequenced in a study of blood T cells in healthy people across ages. Sample-barcoded 5' priming and a J-beta primer mix drove a second PCR of roughly 6 to 12 cycles. TCRdb reanalysed the 5' RACE reads using MiXCR and keeps one entry per CDR3 protein. The sample lists about 1.5 million distinct CDR3 sequences; 35% to 45% were seen once. Input material: blood. Receptors were obtained from a woman in her late teens or twenties in good health.

This clonotype was seen more than once but under ten times. The chain has TRBV11-2 and TRBJ1-5; D remains ambiguous. Trimming cost V 5 bases and J 5 bases, with 10 bases left between them. CDR1 is SGHAT, CDR2 FQNNGV, per germline. The CDR3 extends over 13 amino acids. Written as DNA, the CDR3 is TGTGCCAGCAGCCGAGGGATGGATCAGCCCCAGCATTTT. The encoded protein is CASSRGMDQPQHF.

This clonotype appeared a few times. This sequence joins TRBV27 and TRBJ2-4; 8 nucleotides agree with TRBD2. V lost 3 bases to trimming and J lost 8 bases; unmatched junction nucleotides: 3. The CDR3 runs to 13 residues. Germline V gives CDR1 MNHEY, CDR2 SMNVEV (reference sequence). CDR3 coding DNA: TGTGCCAGCAGTTTGTACGGGGGGGACATTCAGTACTTC. This codes for CASSLYGGDIQYF.

The CDR3 spells CASSVVSGVIRNEQYF. The CDR3 nucleotides are TGTGCCAGCAGCGTAGTCTCTGGAGTTATCCGCAATGAGCAGTACTTC. This chain joins TRBV9 and TRBJ2-5; no firm D call. Trimming cost V 0 bases and J 11 bases, with 23 bases left between them. The CDR3 has 16 amino acids. Germline V lookup: CDR1 SGDLS, CDR2 YYNGEE.

This chain connects TRBV18 to TRBJ2-5; 7 bases line up with TRBD1. The ends lost 3 bases at V and 3 bases at J; junction bases unmatched: 13. This CDR3 is built from 17 residues. Germline V CDR1 and CDR2: KGHSH, LQKENI. In nucleotides, the CDR3 is TGTGCCAGCTCACCTTCCCCTTGGAGCCAGGGGGAAGAGACCCAGTACTTC. Its translation: CASSPSPWSQGEETQYF.

The V gene is TRBV15, the J gene TRBJ2-1, with 9 nucleotides matching TRBD2. Germline V CDR1 and CDR2: LNHNV, YYDKDF (reference sequence). The CDR3 loop spans 16 amino acids. Losses at the gene ends were 5 bases for V and 0 bases for J; bases not matched to a gene: 5. The CDR3 DNA follows: TGTGCCACCAGCCGCGGACTAGCGAGCTCCTACAATGAGCAGTTCTTC. This encodes CATSRGLASSYNEQFF.

The chain links TRBV12-3 or TRBV12-4 to TRBJ2-7; D ambiguous. V was shortened by 8 bases and J by 2 bases, with 19 bases between the two germline ends. The length of the CDR3 is 15 residues. CDR3 in DNA: TGTGCCAGCCGACCAGGTAGCCTATCCCCCTACGAGCAGTACTTC. It encodes CASRPGSLSPYEQYF.

Concerning this clonotype: One end of the junction does not line up with germline, which may come from a read error. V gene TRBV28 combines with J gene TRBJ2-1; 7 bases map to TRBD2. Germline loops: CDR1 MDHEN, CDR2 SYDVKM. The CDR3 is 15 amino acids. The CDR3 spells CASSSAGTIYNERFF. The CDR3 bases are TGTGCCAGCAGTTCCGCCGGGACTATTTACAATGAGCGGTTCTTC.

The chain carries TRBV4-3 and TRBJ2-3; D unclear. Germline V gene lookup returns CDR1 LGHNA and CDR2 YSLEER. There are 14 residues in the CDR3. V was cut by 5 bases and J by 9 bases, with 18 bases left in between. In DNA form, the CDR3 reads TGCGCCAGCAGCTACCAAAAGGAAGAAGGGACGCAGTATTTT. Translation gives CASSYQKEEGTQYF.

The chain is built from TRBV15 and TRBJ1-6; no reliable D call. Per germline, CDR1 LNHNV and CDR2 YYDKDF (reference sequence). V was cut by 6 bases and J by 10 bases, with 19 bases left in between. This CDR3 spans 15 amino acids. The CDR3 DNA reads TGTGCCACCAGGGATACCCCCGGGTACCAATCACCCCTCCACTTT. Residues: CATRDTPGYQSPLHF.

The V call is TRBV19, the J call TRBJ2-3; D possibly corresponds to TRBD2 (6 bases). Trimming left V 8 bases short and J 4 bases short, with 13 bases between. The length of the CDR3 is 13 residues. Germline CDR1 LNHDA, CDR2 SQIVND (reference sequence). The CDR3: CASWAGGADTQYF. The CDR3 DNA is TGTGCCAGTTGGGCCGGAGGGGCAGATACGCAGTATTTT.